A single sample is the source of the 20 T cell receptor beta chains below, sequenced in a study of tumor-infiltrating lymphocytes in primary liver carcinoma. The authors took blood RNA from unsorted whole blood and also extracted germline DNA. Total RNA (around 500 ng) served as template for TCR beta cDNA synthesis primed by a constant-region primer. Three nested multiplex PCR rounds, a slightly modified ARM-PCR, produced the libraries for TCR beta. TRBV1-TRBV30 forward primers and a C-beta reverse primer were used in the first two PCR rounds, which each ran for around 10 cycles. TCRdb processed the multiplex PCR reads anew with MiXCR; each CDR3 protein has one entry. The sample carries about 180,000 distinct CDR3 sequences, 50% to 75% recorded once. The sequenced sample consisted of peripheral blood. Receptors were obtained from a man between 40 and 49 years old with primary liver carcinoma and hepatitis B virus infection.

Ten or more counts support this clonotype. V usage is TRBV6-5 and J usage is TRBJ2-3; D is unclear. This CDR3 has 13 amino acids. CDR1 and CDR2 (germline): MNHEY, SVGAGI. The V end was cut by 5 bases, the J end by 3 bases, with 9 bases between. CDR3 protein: CASSKVGTDTQYF. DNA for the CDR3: TGTGCCAGCAGTAAGGTGGGAACAGATACGCAGTATTTT.

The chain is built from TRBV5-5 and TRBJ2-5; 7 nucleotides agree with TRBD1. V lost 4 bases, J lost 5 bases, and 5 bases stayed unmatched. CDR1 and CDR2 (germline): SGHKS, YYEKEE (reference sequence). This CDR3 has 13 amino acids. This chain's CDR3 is CASSQGEMETQYF. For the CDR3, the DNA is TGTGCCAGCAGCCAGGGGGAAATGGAGACCCAGTACTTC.

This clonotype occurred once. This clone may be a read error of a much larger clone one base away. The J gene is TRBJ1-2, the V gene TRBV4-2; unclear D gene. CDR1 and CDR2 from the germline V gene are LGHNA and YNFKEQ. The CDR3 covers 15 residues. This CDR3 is CASSQADRGLDGHTF. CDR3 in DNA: TGTGCCAGCAGCCAAGCTGACCGTGGGCTAGATGGCCACACCTTC.

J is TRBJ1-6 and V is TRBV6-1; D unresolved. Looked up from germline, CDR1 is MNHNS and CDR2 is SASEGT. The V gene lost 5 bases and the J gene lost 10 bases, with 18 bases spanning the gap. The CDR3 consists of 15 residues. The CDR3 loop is CASSTARNPGSPLHF. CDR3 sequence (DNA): TGTGCCAGCAGTACGGCGAGGAACCCTGGGTCACCCCTCCACTTT.

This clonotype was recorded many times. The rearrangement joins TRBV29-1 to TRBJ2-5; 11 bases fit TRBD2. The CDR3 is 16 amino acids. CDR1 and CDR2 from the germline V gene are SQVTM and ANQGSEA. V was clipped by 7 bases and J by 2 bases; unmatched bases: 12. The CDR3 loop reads CSAAGTSGRAQETQYF. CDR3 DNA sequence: TGCAGCGCTGCAGGTACTAGCGGGAGAGCTCAAGAGACCCAGTACTTC.

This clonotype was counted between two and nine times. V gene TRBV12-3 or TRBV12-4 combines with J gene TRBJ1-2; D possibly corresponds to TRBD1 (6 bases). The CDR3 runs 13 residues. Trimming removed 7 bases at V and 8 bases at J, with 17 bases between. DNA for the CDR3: TGTGCCAGCACCACCTGGGGGGCTTCGGGCTACACCTTC. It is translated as CASTTWGASGYTF.

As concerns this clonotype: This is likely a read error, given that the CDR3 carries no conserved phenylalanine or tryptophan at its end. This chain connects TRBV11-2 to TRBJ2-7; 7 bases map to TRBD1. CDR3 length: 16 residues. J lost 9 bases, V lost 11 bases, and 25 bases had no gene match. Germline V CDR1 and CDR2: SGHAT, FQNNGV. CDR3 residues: CAGGYNSGTANRRQYS. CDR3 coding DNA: TGTGCCGGCGGCTACAATTCCGGGACAGCAAACCGTAGGCAGTACTCC.

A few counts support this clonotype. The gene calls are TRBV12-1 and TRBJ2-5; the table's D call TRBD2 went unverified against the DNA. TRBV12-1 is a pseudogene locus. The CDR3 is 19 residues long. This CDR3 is CASSFLRGGSGKLGETQYF. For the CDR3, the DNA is TGTGCCAGCAGCTTTTTGCGAGGAGGTAGCGGGAAGTTGGGAGAGACCCAGTACTTC.

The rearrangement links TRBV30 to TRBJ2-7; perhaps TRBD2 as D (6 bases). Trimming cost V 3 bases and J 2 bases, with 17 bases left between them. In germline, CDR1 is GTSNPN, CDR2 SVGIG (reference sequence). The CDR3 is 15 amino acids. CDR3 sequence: CAWSLLGTAPYEQYF. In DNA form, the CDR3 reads TGTGCCTGGAGCCTTCTCGGGACTGCACCCTACGAGCAGTACTTC.

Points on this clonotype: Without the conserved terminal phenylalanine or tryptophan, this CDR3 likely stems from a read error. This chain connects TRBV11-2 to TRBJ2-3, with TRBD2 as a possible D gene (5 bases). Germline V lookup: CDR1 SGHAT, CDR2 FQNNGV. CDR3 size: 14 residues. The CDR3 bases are TGTGCAAGCAGCATAGGGAGAAGCACAGATACGCAGTATTCT. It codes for CASSIGRSTDTQYS.

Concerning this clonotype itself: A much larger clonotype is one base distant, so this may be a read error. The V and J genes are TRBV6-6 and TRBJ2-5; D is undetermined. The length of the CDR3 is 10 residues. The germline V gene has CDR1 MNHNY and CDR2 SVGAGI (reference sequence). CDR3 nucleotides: TGTGCCACCGGAGAGGAGACCCAGCACTTC. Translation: CATGEETQHF.

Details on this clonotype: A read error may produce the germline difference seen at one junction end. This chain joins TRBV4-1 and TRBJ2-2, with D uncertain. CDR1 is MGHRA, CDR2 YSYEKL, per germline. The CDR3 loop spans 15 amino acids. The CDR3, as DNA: TGCGCCAGCAGCCAAAGGGCAGCGAACATCGGGGAGCTGTTTTTT. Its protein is CASSQRAANIGELFF.

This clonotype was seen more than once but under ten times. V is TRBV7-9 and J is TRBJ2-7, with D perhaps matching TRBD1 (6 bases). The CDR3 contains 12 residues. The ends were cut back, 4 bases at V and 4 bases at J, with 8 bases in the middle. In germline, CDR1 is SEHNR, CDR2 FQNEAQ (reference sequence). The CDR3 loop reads CASSSGQYEQYF. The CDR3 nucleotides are TGTGCCAGCAGCTCTGGACAGTACGAGCAGTACTTC.

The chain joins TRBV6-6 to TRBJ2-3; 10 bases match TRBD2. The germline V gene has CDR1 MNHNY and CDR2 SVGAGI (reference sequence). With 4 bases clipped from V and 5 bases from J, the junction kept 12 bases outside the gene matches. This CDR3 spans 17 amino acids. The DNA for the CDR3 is TGTGCCAGCAGTTTTGCTAAATTAGCGGGAGGAGGAGATACGCAGTATTTT. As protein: CASSFAKLAGGGDTQYF.

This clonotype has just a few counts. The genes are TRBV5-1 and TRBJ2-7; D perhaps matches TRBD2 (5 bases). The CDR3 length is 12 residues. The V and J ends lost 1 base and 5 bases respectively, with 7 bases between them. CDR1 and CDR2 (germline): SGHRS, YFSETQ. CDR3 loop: CASSLSGNEQYF. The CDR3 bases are TGCGCCAGCAGCTTGTCCGGGAACGAGCAGTACTTC.

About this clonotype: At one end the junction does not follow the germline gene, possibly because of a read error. CDR3 protein: CARSQEISGRDNEQFF. CDR3 DNA: TGTGCCAGAAGCCAAGAGATTAGCGGGAGGGACAATGAGCAGTTCTTC. V usage is TRBV4-2 and J usage is TRBJ2-1, with 11 nucleotides matching TRBD2. From germline, CDR1 is LGHNA and CDR2 YNFKEQ. This CDR3 has 16 amino acids.

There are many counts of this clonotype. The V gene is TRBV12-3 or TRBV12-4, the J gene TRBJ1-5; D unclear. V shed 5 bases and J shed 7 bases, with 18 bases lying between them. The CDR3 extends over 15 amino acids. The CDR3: CASSGSELAGQPQHF. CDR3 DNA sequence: TGTGCCAGCAGTGGCAGTGAGTTAGCGGGGCAGCCCCAGCATTTT.

The chain's CDR3 is CASRLVAGDEQYF. CDR3 in DNA: TGTGCCAGCAGGCTAGTGGCCGGGGACGAGCAGTACTTC. The J gene is TRBJ2-7, the V gene TRBV6-2 or TRBV6-3, with D perhaps matching TRBD2 (5 bases). Germline V gene data show CDR1 as MNHEY and CDR2 as SVGEGT. Trimming shortened V by 6 bases and J by 5 bases, and 14 bases separated the two germline ends. The CDR3 is 13 amino acids.

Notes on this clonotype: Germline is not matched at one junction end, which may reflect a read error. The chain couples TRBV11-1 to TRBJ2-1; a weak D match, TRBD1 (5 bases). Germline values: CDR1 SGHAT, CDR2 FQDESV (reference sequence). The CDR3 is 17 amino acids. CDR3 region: CASSLISSGVKGDEQFF. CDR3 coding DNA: TGTGCCAGTAGCTTAATTTCTAGTGGGGTGAAAGGGGATGAGCAGTTCTTC.

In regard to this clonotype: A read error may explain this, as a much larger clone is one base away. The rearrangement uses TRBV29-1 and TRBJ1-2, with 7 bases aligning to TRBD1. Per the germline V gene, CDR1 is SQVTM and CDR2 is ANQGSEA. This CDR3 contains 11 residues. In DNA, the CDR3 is TGCAGCGTTGGCCTCGACAGGGCCCACGCCTTC. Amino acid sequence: CSVGLDRAHAF. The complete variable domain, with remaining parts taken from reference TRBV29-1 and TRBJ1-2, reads SAVISQKPSRDICQRGTSLTIQCQVDSQVTMMFWYRQQPGQSLTLIATANQGSEATYESGFVIDKFPISRPNLTFSTLTVSNMSPEDSSIYLCSVGLDRAHAFGSGTRLTVV.